These 27 T cell receptor beta chains share one sample of origin, sequenced in a study of cytomegalovirus exposure and HLA in healthy donors. Primers for the PCR totalled 60 Vbeta and 13 Jbeta. Clones were read by immunoSEQ multiplex PCR, and TCRdb kept only the in-frame ones, dropping some. In the table there are about 210,000 clones, roughly four fifths of which are singletons. The sequenced sample was PBMCs. These receptors were obtained from a woman in her fifties or sixties in good health and CMV-seropositive.

In this sample, this clone turned up a few times. This chain joins TRBV7-9 and TRBJ2-2; D not certain. Trimming cost V 1 base and J 4 bases, with 7 bases left between them. The CDR3 sequence is 14 residues long. Per the germline V gene, CDR1 is SEHNR and CDR2 is FQNEAQ (reference sequence). CDR3 protein: CASSLGSVTGELFF. As DNA, the CDR3 is TGTGCCAGCAGCTTAGGTTCGGTCACCGGGGAGCTGTTTTTT. The full variable domain, completed using reference TRBV7-9 and TRBJ2-2, is DTGVSQNPRHKITKRGQNVTFRCDPISEHNRLYWYRQTLGQGPEFLTYFQNEAQLEKSRLLSDRFSAERPKGSFSTLEIQRTEQGDSAMYLCASSLGSVTGELFFGEGSRLTVL.

The V call is TRBV25-1, the J call TRBJ1-4; no clear D. Germline loops: CDR1 MGHDK, CDR2 SYGVNS. The CDR3 runs to 15 residues. The germline V and J ends were trimmed by 1 base and 6 bases, with 12 bases remaining between them. The CDR3, as DNA: TGTGCCAGCAGTGAATGGGAGGGTCGAGATGAAAAACTGTTTTTT. Protein product: CASSEWEGRDEKLFF.

The rearrangement joins TRBV4-1 to TRBJ1-2, with D unresolved. The V gene's germline CDR1 is MGHRA and CDR2 YSYEKL. The V end lost 0 bases, the J end lost 0 bases, and 2 bases lay between the germline ends. CDR3 size: 13 residues. DNA of the CDR3: TGCGCCAGCAGCCAAGACACTAACTATGGCTACACCTTC. Amino acids: CASSQDTNYGYTF.

J is TRBJ1-3 and V is TRBV7-3, with D possibly TRBD1 on 6 matching bases. Germline CDR1 SGHTA, CDR2 FQGTGA. V lost 0 bases and J 2 bases, leaving 8 bases between the germline ends. The CDR3 runs to 15 residues. CDR3 in DNA: TGTGCCAGCAGCTTAACAGCAGGGGCTGGAAACACCATATATTTT. It encodes CASSLTAGAGNTIYF.

The chain carries TRBV5-1 and TRBJ1-3, with D unresolved. Trimming took off 8 bases at V and 2 bases at J, with 17 bases between the two ends. CDR1 SGHRS and CDR2 YFSETQ come from the germline V gene. The CDR3 is made up of 15 amino acids. CDR3 in DNA: TGCGCCAGTCGGGGTGACGGAGTCCCTGGAAACACCATATATTTT. Encoded protein: CASRGDGVPGNTIYF.

The rearrangement links TRBV6-1 to TRBJ1-2, with 9 positions matching TRBD1. The CDR3 totals 13 residues. The trim removed 1 base at V and 6 bases at J, leaving 0 bases unmatched. The V gene's germline CDR1 is MNHNS and CDR2 SASEGT. For the CDR3, the DNA is TGTGCCAGCAGTGAAGGGACAGGGGATGGCTACACCTTC. This gives the protein CASSEGTGDGYTF.

V gene TRBV5-1 combines with J gene TRBJ2-6, with a possible D match to TRBD1 (5 bases). Germline V gives CDR1 SGHRS, CDR2 YFSETQ. Trimming removed 4 bases from V and 2 bases from J, with 10 bases in between. The CDR3 length is 15 residues. CDR3 DNA: TGCGCCAGCAGCCGTCAGGGTACTGGGGCCAACGTCCTGACTTTC. Protein: CASSRQGTGANVLTF.

There are a few counts of this clone. The chain employs TRBV7-2 and TRBJ1-6; 7 nucleotides line up with TRBD1. V lost 5 bases, J lost 10 bases, and 8 bases stayed unmatched. The CDR3 is made up of 14 amino acids. Looked up from germline, CDR1 is SGHTA and CDR2 is FQGNSA. The CDR3 sequence: CASSPGQVRSPLHF. CDR3 DNA sequence: TGTGCCAGCAGCCCCGGACAGGTTAGATCACCCCTCCACTTT.

The chain combines TRBV7-2 with TRBJ2-5; TRBD1 aligns across 8 bases. In germline, CDR1 is SGHTA, CDR2 FQGNSA. V dropped 5 bases and J dropped 4; count of bases not matched to a gene: 6. The length of the CDR3 is 14 residues. CDR3 DNA: TGTGCCAGCAGCGCGGACAGGGCGGGAGAGACCCAGTACTTC. It translates to CASSADRAGETQYF.

With regard to this clone: Sequence at one end of the junction differs from germline and may be a read error. The V gene is TRBV28, the J gene TRBJ1-6, with D tentatively TRBD1 (5 bases). This CDR3 comprises 15 residues. Germline V lookup: CDR1 MDHEN, CDR2 SYDVKM. The DNA for the CDR3 is TGTGCCAGCAGTACCCTCGGCCCGGGGGTTTCACCCCCCCACTTT. Its protein product is CASSTLGPGVSPPHF.

In DNA, the CDR3 is TGCGCCAGCAGTTTGCTCGGGCGGGGGGCTTCAGATACGCAGTATTTT. It codes for CASSLLGRGASDTQYF. The rearrangement uses TRBV5-1 and TRBJ2-3; TRBD2 aligns across 8 bases. This CDR3 spans 16 amino acids. Germline-derived CDR1 and CDR2 are SGHRS and YFSETQ. V dropped 5 bases and J dropped 4; count of bases not matched to a gene: 12.

The chain carries TRBV7-9 and TRBJ1-1; 8 nucleotides agree with TRBD1. The CDR3 sequence is 14 residues long. Germline assignment: CDR1 SEHNR and CDR2 FQNEAQ (reference sequence). With V trimmed by 7 bases and J by 3 bases, 7 bases remained unmatched. CDR3 bases: TGTGCCAGCACCGCGACAGGGGCGGACACTGAAGCTTTCTTT. This codes for CASTATGADTEAFF. The variable domain in full, completed from reference TRBV7-9 and TRBJ1-1, reads DTGVSQNPRHKITKRGQNVTFRCDPISEHNRLYWYRQTLGQGPEFLTYFQNEAQLEKSRLLSDRFSAERPKGSFSTLEIQRTEQGDSAMYLCASTATGADTEAFFGQGTRLTVV.

The sample holds a few counts of this clone. The V and J genes are TRBV18 and TRBJ1-1; 7 nucleotides align to TRBD1. The germline gives CDR1 KGHSH, CDR2 LQKENI. V gave up 3 bases and J gave up 4 bases; unmatched junction bases: 2. The CDR3 spans 13 residues. This CDR3 is CASSPRTGTEAFF. The CDR3 DNA is TGTGCCAGCTCACCTAGGACAGGCACTGAAGCTTTCTTT.

The chain couples TRBV15 to TRBJ1-1; possible D gene TRBD1, 6 bases. The CDR3 sequence is 15 residues long. V lost 3 bases and J lost 0, with 11 bases in between. Germline loops: CDR1 LNHNV, CDR2 YYDKDF (reference sequence). CDR3 nucleotides: TGTGCCACCAGCAGGGGGGCAGGCTTGAACACTGAAGCTTTCTTT. Its protein product is CATSRGAGLNTEAFF.

This chain joins TRBV30 and TRBJ1-4, with TRBD1 matching over 8 bases. The CDR3 length is 16 residues. V gave up 0 bases and J gave up 7 bases; unmatched junction bases: 10. Germline-derived CDR1 and CDR2 are GTSNPN and SVGIG (reference sequence). The CDR3 protein is CAWSVKLGQGLEKLFF. The CDR3 DNA sequence: TGTGCCTGGAGTGTTAAACTAGGACAGGGACTTGAAAAACTGTTTTTT.

The J gene is TRBJ2-2, the V gene TRBV27; D is unresolved. CDR3 length equals 13 residues. Trimming left V 7 bases short and J 0 bases short, with 6 bases between. CDR1 is MNHEY, CDR2 SMNVEV, per germline (reference sequence). The CDR3 nucleotides read TGTGCCAGCAAAGGAGCGAACACCGGGGAGCTGTTTTTT. This codes for CASKGANTGELFF.

In this sample, this clone turned up many times. This chain uses TRBV7-9 with TRBJ1-6; D not resolved. The CDR3 loop spans 16 amino acids. Germline V gene lookup returns CDR1 SEHNR and CDR2 FQNEAQ (reference sequence). With 1 base removed from V and 8 bases from J, the gap between germline ends came to 15 bases. The CDR3 sequence is CASSLGTGSPYSPLHF. CDR3 sequence (DNA): TGTGCCAGCAGCTTAGGGACGGGGAGCCCCTATTCACCCCTCCACTTT.

This chain connects TRBV7-2 to TRBJ2-5; D possibly corresponds to TRBD2 (6 bases). Germline V gene sequence: CDR1 SGHTA, CDR2 FQGNSA. This CDR3 has 14 amino acids. V lost 5 bases to trimming and J lost 3 bases, with 13 bases between them. The DNA for the CDR3 is TGTGCCAGCAGCGATTCAGCGGGCGAAGAGACCCAGTACTTC. It translates to CASSDSAGEETQYF. Based on the CDR3 plus reference TRBV7-2 and TRBJ2-5, the full variable domain is GAGVSQSPSNKVTEKGKDVELRCDPISGHTALYWYRQSLGQGLEFLIYFQGNSAPDKSGLPSDRFSAERTGGSVSTLTIQRTQQEDSAVYLCASSDSAGEETQYFGPGTRLLVL.

This chain links TRBV27 with TRBJ2-7; a weak D match, TRBD2 (7 bases). In germline, CDR1 is MNHEY, CDR2 SMNVEV (reference sequence). There are 15 residues in the CDR3. V lost 6 bases and J lost 10, with 25 bases in between. This CDR3 reads CASRAPGGGRKFQYF. CDR3 nucleotides: TGTGCCAGCAGGGCTCCGGGCGGGGGCCGTAAGTTTCAGTACTTC.

The chain employs TRBV19 and TRBJ2-5, with D perhaps matching TRBD2 (5 bases). The CDR3 sequence is 15 residues long. CDR1 is LNHDA and CDR2 is SQIVND in the germline V gene (reference sequence). V was pared by 3 bases and J by 1 base, with 12 bases between. The CDR3 nucleotides read TGTGCCAGTAGTATCCCGGGATCCAGCCAAGAGACCCAGTACTTC. It yields the protein CASSIPGSSQETQYF.

This rearrangement joins TRBV6-1 to TRBJ2-1; no firm D call. This CDR3 is 16 amino acids long. The V gene lost 2 bases and the J gene lost 0 bases, with 11 bases spanning the gap. CDR1 and CDR2 (germline): MNHNS, SASEGT. CDR3 in amino acids: CASSEYARSSYNEQFF. In DNA, the CDR3 is TGTGCCAGCAGTGAATACGCCCGGAGCTCCTACAATGAGCAGTTCTTC.

The chain carries TRBV5-8 and TRBJ2-2, with 13 bases fitting TRBD2. Germline loops: CDR1 SGHTS, CDR2 YDEGEE. J was trimmed by 5 bases and V by 4 bases; bases with no gene match: 2. This CDR3 comprises 15 residues. This chain's CDR3 is CASSQGLAGTGELFF. In nucleotides, the CDR3 is TGTGCCAGCAGCCAGGGACTAGCGGGGACCGGGGAGCTGTTTTTT.

The rearrangement joins TRBV5-1 to TRBJ2-3; a weak D match, TRBD2 (6 bases). Germline V gives CDR1 SGHRS, CDR2 YFSETQ. Trimming stripped 1 base from V and 0 bases from J, with 18 bases between. The CDR3 is 18 amino acids. Here the CDR3 reads CASSLSVGEVPSTDTQYF. The DNA of the CDR3 is TGCGCCAGCAGCTTGAGTGTGGGGGAGGTTCCTAGCACAGATACGCAGTATTTT.

The V gene is TRBV25-1, the J gene TRBJ1-1; maybe TRBD1 (6 bases). With 5 bases removed from V and 6 bases from J, the gap between germline ends came to 16 bases. Germline V lookup: CDR1 MGHDK, CDR2 SYGVNS. This CDR3 spans 14 amino acids. The CDR3 loop is CASSINWAGAEAFF. Written as DNA, the CDR3 is TGTGCCAGCAGTATAAATTGGGCAGGGGCTGAAGCTTTCTTT.

This rearrangement joins TRBV30 to TRBJ2-7; possible D gene TRBD1, 6 bases. Germline CDR1 and CDR2: GTSNPN and SVGIG (reference sequence). The CDR3 is 12 amino acids. V was cut by 1 base and J by 6 bases, with 10 bases left in between. The CDR3 DNA reads TGTGCCTGGAGTGACAGGGTAGGCGAGCAGTACTTC. It translates to CAWSDRVGEQYF.

J is TRBJ1-2 and V is TRBV9; 9 bases match TRBD1. The germline gives CDR1 SGDLS, CDR2 YYNGEE. CDR3 length: 18 residues. The J segment lost 5 bases and the V segment lost 0 bases, leaving 14 bases of the junction unmatched. CDR3 protein: CASSVDMGTGLENYGYTF. The CDR3 nucleotides are TGTGCCAGCAGCGTAGATATGGGGACAGGGCTTGAAAATTATGGCTACACCTTC. The complete variable domain, with remaining parts taken from reference TRBV9 and TRBJ1-2, reads DSGVTQTPKHLITATGQRVTLRCSPRSGDLSVYWYQQSLDQGLQFLIQYYNGEERAKGNILERFSAQQFPDLHSELNLSSLELGDSALYFCASSVDMGTGLENYGYTFGSGTRLTVV.

The J gene is TRBJ1-1, the V gene TRBV7-9, with D hard to call. Germline V lookup: CDR1 SEHNR, CDR2 FQNEAQ (reference sequence). The CDR3 sequence is 14 residues long. The V end was cut by 0 bases, the J end by 4 bases, with 9 bases between. DNA of the CDR3: TGTGCCAGCAGCTTAGCGAGCGAGGGCACTGAAGCTTTCTTT. This translates into CASSLASEGTEAFF.